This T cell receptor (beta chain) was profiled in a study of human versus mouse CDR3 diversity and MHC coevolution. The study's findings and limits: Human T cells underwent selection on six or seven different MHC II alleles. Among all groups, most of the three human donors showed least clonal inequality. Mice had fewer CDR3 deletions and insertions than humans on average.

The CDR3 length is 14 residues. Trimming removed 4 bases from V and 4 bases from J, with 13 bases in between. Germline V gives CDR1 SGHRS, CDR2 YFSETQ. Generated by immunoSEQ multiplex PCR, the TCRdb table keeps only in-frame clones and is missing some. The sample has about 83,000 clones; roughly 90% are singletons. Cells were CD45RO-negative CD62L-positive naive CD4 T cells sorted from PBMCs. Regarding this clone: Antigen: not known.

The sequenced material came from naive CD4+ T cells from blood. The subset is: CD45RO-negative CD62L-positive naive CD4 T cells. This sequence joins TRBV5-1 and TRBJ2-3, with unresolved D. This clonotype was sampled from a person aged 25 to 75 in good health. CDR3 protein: CASSLDARADTQYF. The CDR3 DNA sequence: TGCGCCAGCAGCCTGGACGCTCGCGCAGATACGCAGTATTTT.